A selection of T cell receptor beta chains follows, all from one sample in a study of cytomegalovirus exposure and HLA in healthy donors. Measured with immunoSEQ multiplex PCR; TCRdb has only the in-frame clones, and not every one. The repertoire holds roughly 200,000 clones, with about nine tenths as singletons. The sequencing sample was made of PBMCs. The source is a man aged 30 to 45 in good health and CMV-seronegative. The CDR3 runs from the conserved cysteine through the conserved F or W. D genes are given only for firm matches. Clone size is stated in some rows and not others, as once, few, many or a class when expanded.

cdr3_aa cdr3_nt clone_size j_call v_call d_call
CASSEGFPRQYF TGTGCCAGCAGTGAGGGCTTCCCCCGCCAGTACTTC - TRBJ2-7 TRBV2 -
CASSLTGVDTQYF TGTGCCAGCAGCCTTACAGGGGTGGATACGCAGTATTTT - TRBJ2-3 TRBV5-4 TRBD1
CASSKTFEQYF TGTGCCAGCAGTAAGACTTTCGAGCAGTACTTC - TRBJ2-7 TRBV2 -
CASSSNRGEQYF TGTGCCAGCAGCTCCAACAGGGGCGAGCAGTACTTC once TRBJ2-7 TRBV11-3 TRBD1
CASSLAGVIAYEQYF TGTGCCAGCAGCTTGGCCGGGGTGATCGCCTACGAGCAGTACTTC - TRBJ2-7 TRBV5-5 -
CASSLVGGLYTGELFF TGTGCCAGCAGCTTAGTAGGGGGTCTGTATACCGGGGAGCTGTTTTTT few TRBJ2-2 TRBV7-8 -
CASSQKSAPSPETQYF TGTGCCAGCAGCCAAAAGAGTGCACCTTCCCCGGAGACCCAGTACTTC - TRBJ2-5 TRBV4-2 -
CASSGEREGLYTGELFF TGTGCCAGCAGTGGAGAGCGGGAGGGCCTATACACCGGGGAGCTGTTTTTT - TRBJ2-2 TRBV25-1 TRBD2
CASSEGQGLLYAGNTIYF TGTGCCAGCAGCGAGGGACAGGGCCTGCTTTATGCTGGAAACACCATATATTTT - TRBJ1-3 TRBV5-8 TRBD1
CASSTASGRNEQFF TGTGCCAGCAGCACGGCGTCGGGTAGGAATGAGCAGTTCTTC - TRBJ2-1 TRBV4-2 -
CASSEEGAPVYGYTF TGTGCCAGCAGTGAAGAGGGGGCCCCGGTCTATGGCTACACCTTC - TRBJ1-2 TRBV2 TRBD1
CASSSFSQAFSEAFF TGCGCCAGCAGCTCTTTCTCACAGGCCTTTAGCGAAGCTTTCTTT - TRBJ1-1 TRBV5-1 -
CAGGSEQYF TGTGCCGGAGGGAGTGAGCAGTACTTC once TRBJ2-5 TRBV21-1 -
CASSLVGQGEAFF TGTGCCAGCAGCTTGGTGGGACAGGGAGAAGCTTTCTTT - TRBJ1-1 TRBV5-4 TRBD1
CASSSTVTEAFF TGTGCCAGCTCATCGACAGTGACTGAAGCTTTCTTT - TRBJ1-1 TRBV18 -
CASRTRTGAAYEQYF TGTGCCAGTAGAACCCGGACAGGGGCCGCCTACGAGCAGTACTTC - TRBJ2-7 TRBV19 TRBD1
CASSLRVMGSGQGPYNEQFF TGTGCCAGCAGCTTGAGGGTTATGGGCTCGGGACAGGGGCCCTACAATGAGCAGTTCTTC - TRBJ2-1 TRBV5-5 TRBD1
CASSSRRRYTYEQYF TGTGCCAGCAGTTCCAGGCGCCGCTATACCTACGAGCAGTACTTC - TRBJ2-7 TRBV28 -
CATRQTGGGVYGYTF TGTGCCACCAGACAAACAGGGGGCGGTGTCTATGGCTACACCTTC - TRBJ1-2 TRBV28 TRBD1
CASSLTPGLLSHEQYF TGTGCCAGCAGCCTAACCCCAGGGCTCTTAAGCCACGAGCAGTACTTC - TRBJ2-7 TRBV7-2 -
CASTIGGSDTEAFF TGTGCCAGCACTATAGGGGGCTCGGACACTGAAGCTTTCTTT - TRBJ1-1 TRBV2 TRBD1
CASSLAGFGYTF TGTGCCAGCAGCTTGGCAGGGTTTGGCTACACCTTC - TRBJ1-2 TRBV5-8 -
CASSLVGSAYNEQFF TGTGCCAGCAGCTTAGTCGGGAGTGCCTACAATGAGCAGTTCTTC - TRBJ2-1 TRBV7-9 -
CASSLRGEKLFF TGTGCCAGCAGTTTAAGGGGTGAAAAACTGTTTTTT - TRBJ1-4 TRBV28 -
CASSYLRQGDNSPLHF TGTGCCAGCAGCTACTTAAGACAGGGGGATAATTCACCCCTCCACTTT - TRBJ1-6 TRBV5-6 TRBD1
CASTGRGRGDEKLFF TGTGCCAGCACAGGCAGGGGGCGAGGGGATGAAAAACTGTTTTTT - TRBJ1-4 TRBV4-2 TRBD1
CASSPGPGGGIQPQHF TGTGCCAGCTCACCAGGGCCAGGGGGCGGGATTCAGCCCCAGCATTTT - TRBJ1-5 TRBV18 TRBD1
CASSLRQGSQPQHF TGTGCCAGCAGCTTGAGGCAGGGCAGTCAGCCCCAGCATTTT - TRBJ1-5 TRBV5-6 -
CASKAIPSRDKIFSYEQYF TGCGCCAGCAAAGCTATTCCGAGCCGGGACAAAATATTTTCCTACGAGCAGTACTTC - TRBJ2-7 TRBV5-1 -
CASRPGTDLPNQPQHF TGTGCCAGTAGGCCCGGGACAGACCTGCCCAATCAGCCCCAGCATTTT - TRBJ1-5 TRBV19 TRBD1
CASTSGQGLRNQPQHF TGTGCCAGCACATCGGGACAGGGACTGCGCAATCAGCCCCAGCATTTT - TRBJ1-5 TRBV6-4 TRBD1
CASLLGTALLAKNIQYF TGTGCCAGCCTCTTAGGGACAGCACTTCTAGCCAAAAACATTCAGTACTTC - TRBJ2-4 TRBV7-4 TRBD1
CASDNGQGNTEAFF TGCGCCAGCGATAACGGTCAGGGGAACACTGAAGCTTTCTTT - TRBJ1-1 TRBV5-1 -
CASSLAEGLQETQYF TGTGCCAGCAGCTTGGCTGAGGGTCTACAAGAGACCCAGTACTTC - TRBJ2-5 TRBV5-4 -
CASSRLGVGYTF TGTGCCAGCAGTCGTCTAGGGGTTGGCTACACCTTC - TRBJ1-2 TRBV28 -
CASSVQPGNEQFF TGTGCTAGCAGCGTACAGCCAGGGAATGAGCAGTTCTTC - TRBJ2-1 TRBV7-7 -
CASRRTSGGVTDTQYF TGCGCCAGCAGGAGAACTAGCGGGGGAGTCACAGATACGCAGTATTTT - TRBJ2-3 TRBV5-1 TRBD2
CASSLHFTGLQETQYF TGTGCCAGCAGCTTACATTTCACAGGTCTCCAAGAGACCCAGTACTTC - TRBJ2-5 TRBV7-2 -
CASSSTSRGQGVYEQYF TGTGCCAGCAGCTCAACCAGCCGCGGACAGGGGGTTTATGAGCAGTACTTC - TRBJ2-7 TRBV5-6 TRBD1
CASSVGGGTHEQYF TGTGCCAGCAGCGTAGGGGGGGGCACGCACGAGCAGTACTTC - TRBJ2-7 TRBV9 -
CASSRQGSPSEQYF TGTGCCAGCAGCCGACAGGGTTCTCCTTCGGAGCAGTACTTC - TRBJ2-7 TRBV7-9 TRBD1
CASNPGTQEEKLFF TGTGCCAGCAACCCCGGGACTCAAGAAGAAAAACTGTTTTTT - TRBJ1-4 TRBV2 -
CASRRQSLNTGELFF TGTGCCAGTAGAAGACAGTCTTTGAACACCGGGGAGCTGTTTTTT - TRBJ2-2 TRBV2 -
CASRGQGSPEAFF TGTGCCAGCAGAGGACAGGGTTCCCCTGAAGCTTTCTTT - TRBJ1-1 TRBV13 TRBD1
CASSLVGPGGFYNEQFF TGTGCCAGCAGCCTTGTGGGGCCAGGGGGTTTCTACAATGAGCAGTTCTTC - TRBJ2-1 TRBV5-6 TRBD1
CASAAGYSNQPQHF TGTGCCAGCGCGGCGGGCTATAGCAATCAGCCCCAGCATTTT once TRBJ1-5 TRBV28 -
CASSLQRSGDGYTF TGTGCCAGCAGCTTACAAAGATCGGGGGATGGCTACACCTTC - TRBJ1-2 TRBV11-2 -
CASLISGESSDGYTF TGTGCCAGCCTAATCTCAGGGGAATCGTCGGATGGCTACACCTTC - TRBJ1-2 TRBV6-6 -
CASRFGHNYGYTF TGTGCCAGCAGATTCGGACATAACTATGGCTACACCTTC - TRBJ1-2 TRBV5-4 -
CASSDQAGAGANVLTF TGTGCCAGCAGCGATCAAGCGGGGGCAGGGGCCAACGTCCTGACTTTC - TRBJ2-6 TRBV9 TRBD2
CASSYPSSSYTEAFF TGTGCCAGCAGTTACCCCTCCTCCAGTTACACTGAAGCTTTCTTT - TRBJ1-1 TRBV6-5 -
CATSRVVVYDRNTIYF TGTGCCACCAGCAGAGTGGTAGTATACGATCGGAACACCATATATTTT once TRBJ1-3 TRBV15 -
CSAGQGTSDTQYF TGCAGCGCCGGACAGGGGACGTCAGATACGCAGTATTTT - TRBJ2-3 TRBV29-1 TRBD1
CASSEWVREGGYTF TGTGCCAGCAGTGAATGGGTCAGGGAAGGTGGCTACACCTTC - TRBJ1-2 TRBV25-1 -
CASSSTRGPTGELFF TGTGCCAGCAGCTCGACTAGGGGACCCACCGGGGAGCTGTTTTTT - TRBJ2-2 TRBV7-2 -
CASSLDRGNEQFF TGTGCCAGCAGCTTAGACAGGGGGAATGAGCAGTTCTTC - TRBJ2-1 TRBV7-9 TRBD1
CASNLVQGREQYF TGTGCCAGCAACCTTGTGCAGGGTCGCGAGCAGTACTTC - TRBJ2-7 TRBV6-5 -
CASSQDRGKTSPANYGYTF TGTGCCAGCAGCCAAGATCGGGGGAAGACCTCTCCAGCTAACTATGGCTACACCTTC - TRBJ1-2 TRBV14 -
CASGNAGINYNEQFF TGCGCCAGCGGAAATGCGGGGATAAACTACAATGAGCAGTTCTTC - TRBJ2-1 TRBV10-2 -